A single sample gave rise to the 17 T cell receptor beta chains below, sequenced in a study of control samples from healthy donors and cancer patients. Assay: immunoSEQ multiplex PCR; the TCRdb copy retains only in-frame clones and omits some. Seen here are tens of thousands of clones, more than 65% observed once, and the top ten hold roughly 11%. The sample was PBMCs. These receptors were collected from a man aged 55 to 70 with head and neck cancer.

V gene TRBV5-1 combines with J gene TRBJ2-3, with D possibly called TRBD1 or TRBD2 (6 bases each). With 6 bases removed from V and 2 bases from J, the gap between germline ends came to 19 bases. The CDR3 is made up of 16 amino acids. Germline CDR1 reads SGHRS; CDR2 reads YFSETQ. CDR3 in amino acids: CASKPGAVGITDTQYF. The DNA of the CDR3 is TGCGCCAGCAAGCCGGGGGCGGTCGGTATCACAGATACGCAGTATTTT.

V and J are TRBV18 and TRBJ2-3, with a tentative D call TRBD1 (7 bases). The length of the CDR3 is 16 residues. Germline values: CDR1 KGHSH, CDR2 LQKENI. V was trimmed by 3 bases and J by 8 bases, leaving 21 bases between them. The CDR3 here is CASSPNTPTRGVTQYF. For the CDR3, the DNA is TGTGCCAGCTCACCGAACACTCCGACCAGGGGGGTTACGCAGTATTTT. Full variable domain (outside the CDR3, taken from reference TRBV18 and TRBJ2-3): NAGVMQNPRHLVRRRGQEARLRCSPMKGHSHVYWYRQLPEEGLKFMVYLQKENIIDESGMPKERFSAEFPKEGPSILRIQQVVRGDSAAYFCASSPNTPTRGVTQYFGPGTRLTVL.

The V and J genes are TRBV19 and TRBJ2-4, with D possibly being TRBD1 (5 bases). Germline V gives CDR1 LNHDA, CDR2 SQIVND (reference sequence). V was shortened by 7 bases and J by 6 bases, with 16 bases between the two germline ends. This CDR3 contains 14 residues. CDR3 bases: TGTGCCAGTACTGATCCTGGGGCAACAAACATTCAGTACTTC. Translating it yields CASTDPGATNIQYF.

The rearrangement joins TRBV27 to TRBJ1-4, with D possibly matching TRBD1 (6 bases). Germline values: CDR1 MNHEY, CDR2 SMNVEV (reference sequence). The ends were cut back, 5 bases at V and 8 bases at J, with 15 bases in the middle. The CDR3 runs 14 residues. The CDR3 coding sequence is TGTGCCAGCAGTCCTCAGGGGATAGCGGAAAAACTGTTTTTT. Translating it yields CASSPQGIAEKLFF. The full variable domain, its missing parts supplied by reference TRBV27 and TRBJ1-4, is EAQVTQNPRYLITVTGKKLTVTCSQNMNHEYMSWYRQDPGLGLRQIYYSMNVEVTDKGDVPEGYKVSRKEKRNFPLILESPSPNQTSLYFCASSPQGIAEKLFFGSGTQLSVL.

This clone appeared a few times. The chain employs TRBV10-3 and TRBJ2-1; TRBD2 matches 9 bases. This CDR3 spans 13 amino acids. Germline values: CDR1 ENHRY, CDR2 SYGVKD. Trimming at V came to 5 bases and at J to 8 bases, leaving 4 bases not matched to a gene. CDR3 nucleotides: TGTGCCATCAGTCCTGGACTAGCGTATGAGCAGTTCTTC. This sequence encodes CAISPGLAYEQFF.

The J gene is TRBJ2-3, the V gene TRBV3-1 (or the pseudogene TRBV3-2); D is ambiguous. Germline V gene lookup returns CDR1 LGHDT and CDR2 YNNKEL (reference sequence). The ends were cut back, 1 base at V and 4 bases at J, with 6 bases in the middle. CDR3 length: 13 amino acids. CDR3 sequence (DNA): TGTGCCAGCAGCCAAGCAGTTGCAGATACGCAGTATTTT. This encodes CASSQAVADTQYF.

V is TRBV19 and J is TRBJ2-2; 8 bases line up with TRBD1. Germline CDR1 is LNHDA and CDR2 is SQIVND (reference sequence). The CDR3 totals 14 residues. Trimming cost V 8 bases and J 4 bases; bases outside gene matches: 6. The CDR3 reads CASSGQGGTGELFF. The CDR3, as DNA: TGTGCCAGTTCCGGACAGGGTGGCACCGGGGAGCTGTTTTTT.

The chain employs TRBV6-4 and TRBJ2-7; the match to TRBD1 covers 10 bases. Germline V CDR1 and CDR2: MRHNA, SNTAGT. With 4 bases clipped from V and 5 bases from J, the junction kept 11 bases outside the gene matches. This CDR3 has 16 residues. CDR3 bases: TGTGCCAGCAGTGGAAGACCGGGACAGGGGAAACACGAGCAGTACTTC. Translation gives CASSGRPGQGKHEQYF.

This clone is termed medium-sized (0.01 to 0.1%). The V and J genes are TRBV6-5 and TRBJ1-3; no definite D call. V gave up 6 bases and J gave up 2 bases, with 11 bases separating them. Germline-derived CDR1 and CDR2 are MNHEY and SVGAGI. There are 14 residues in the CDR3. CDR3 protein: CASSRTGTGNTIYF. The CDR3 DNA is TGTGCCAGCAGCCGGACTGGGACTGGAAACACCATATATTTT.

The V and J genes are TRBV6-5 and TRBJ2-5; 10 bases map to TRBD2. Losses at the gene ends were 0 bases for V and 9 bases for J; bases not matched to a gene: 10. CDR3 size: 16 residues. Germline V gives CDR1 MNHEY, CDR2 SVGAGI. This chain's CDR3 is CASSYSPSGSATAQYF. The CDR3 DNA is TGTGCCAGCAGTTACTCGCCTAGCGGGAGCGCCACGGCCCAGTACTTC.

V usage is TRBV9 and J usage is TRBJ2-3; D remains unclear. From germline, CDR1 is SGDLS and CDR2 YYNGEE. This CDR3 contains 12 residues. V lost 1 base and J lost 2, with 2 bases in between. The CDR3 loop reads CASSVHTDTQYF. The CDR3 bases are TGTGCCAGCAGCGTACACACAGATACGCAGTATTTT. The variable domain in full, with the rest retrieved from reference TRBV9 and TRBJ2-3, is DSGVTQTPKHLITATGQRVTLRCSPRSGDLSVYWYQQSLDQGLQFLIQYYNGEERAKGNILERFSAQQFPDLHSELNLSSLELGDSALYFCASSVHTDTQYFGPGTRLTVL.

This clone was counted between two and nine times. The chain is built from TRBV6-5 and TRBJ2-3; tentative D call: TRBD1 (5 bases). The germline gives CDR1 MNHEY, CDR2 SVGAGI. The V end lost 6 bases, the J end lost 6 bases, and 10 bases lay between the germline ends. This CDR3 is built from 12 residues. This chain's CDR3 is CASRLGADTQYF. In DNA form, the CDR3 reads TGTGCCAGCAGGCTTGGGGCGGATACGCAGTATTTT.

This clone was found a few times. The chain is built from TRBV5-1 and TRBJ1-6; perhaps TRBD1 as D (6 bases). V was trimmed by 0 bases and J by 7 bases, leaving 14 bases between them. Looked up from germline, CDR1 is SGHRS and CDR2 is YFSETQ. This CDR3 comprises 16 residues. In DNA form, the CDR3 reads TGCGCCAGCAGCTTGGAGACCGGACAGTTCAATTCACCCCTCCACTTT. This sequence encodes CASSLETGQFNSPLHF.

This rearrangement joins TRBV6-6 to TRBJ1-2; perhaps TRBD1 as D (6 bases). V lost 3 bases, J lost 7 bases, and 21 bases lay in between. Germline CDR1 is MNHNY and CDR2 is SVGAGI (reference sequence). This CDR3 is 16 amino acids long. The CDR3 reads CASSYFSAPGEGGYTF. CDR3 DNA: TGTGCCAGCAGTTATTTTTCAGCGCCAGGGGAGGGTGGCTACACCTTC.

The gene calls are TRBV7-8 and TRBJ1-1; D unresolved. The V gene's germline CDR1 is SGHVS and CDR2 FQNEAQ. Trimming removed 0 bases at V and 4 bases at J, with 9 bases between. This CDR3 has 14 residues. CDR3 loop: CASSLARGGTEAFF. CDR3 DNA sequence: TGTGCCAGCAGCTTAGCGCGGGGAGGCACTGAAGCTTTCTTT.

The rearrangement links TRBV30 to TRBJ2-6, with D uncertain. Between the trimmed V and J ends, which lost 2 bases and 2 bases, there was a span of 7 bases. The CDR3 runs to 14 residues. Germline V gene data show CDR1 as GTSNPN and CDR2 as SVGIG (reference sequence). CDR3 nucleotides: TGTGCCTGGAGTCCCCCGACTGGGGCCAACGTCCTGACTTTC. It codes for CAWSPPTGANVLTF.

This chain uses TRBV21-1 with TRBJ1-6; the DNA was not used to check the table's D call, TRBD1. TRBV21-1 is a documented pseudogene. This CDR3 has 16 residues. In DNA, the CDR3 is TGTGCCAGCAGCAGGACCCAATTCCGGACAGTCCCGGCCCTCCACTTT. Translating it yields CASSRTQFRTVPALHF.